This record covers a single TCR beta chain. The antigen remains undetermined. The data originate from a study of shared clonotypes between healthy human individuals. Notes on the study in general: The study's rarefaction showed incomplete sorted-subset sequencing despite large depth. Sampling included only blood; tissue repertoires likely differ.

Trimming took 4 bases from V and 6 from J; bases not matched to a gene: 6. Per the germline V gene, CDR1 is SQVTM and CDR2 is ANQGSEA. The CDR3 spans 12 residues. The protocol was immunoSEQ multiplex PCR, while the TCRdb copy is restricted to in-frame clones and leaves out a portion. This table has about 700,000 clones, just over 90% appearing once. CD45RO-negative, CCR7-selected cells formed the naive CD8 fraction, which excluded terminally differentiated effector memory CD45RA+ cells. This chain connects TRBV29-1 to TRBJ2-7, with TRBD2 matching 7 bases. The sequencing sample was made of naive CD8+ T cells sorted from blood. This receptor was identified in a man under 40 in good health. CDR3 nucleotide sequence: TGCAGCGTTGTTGCGGGAGACATCGAGCAGTACTTC. It codes for CSVVAGDIEQYF.